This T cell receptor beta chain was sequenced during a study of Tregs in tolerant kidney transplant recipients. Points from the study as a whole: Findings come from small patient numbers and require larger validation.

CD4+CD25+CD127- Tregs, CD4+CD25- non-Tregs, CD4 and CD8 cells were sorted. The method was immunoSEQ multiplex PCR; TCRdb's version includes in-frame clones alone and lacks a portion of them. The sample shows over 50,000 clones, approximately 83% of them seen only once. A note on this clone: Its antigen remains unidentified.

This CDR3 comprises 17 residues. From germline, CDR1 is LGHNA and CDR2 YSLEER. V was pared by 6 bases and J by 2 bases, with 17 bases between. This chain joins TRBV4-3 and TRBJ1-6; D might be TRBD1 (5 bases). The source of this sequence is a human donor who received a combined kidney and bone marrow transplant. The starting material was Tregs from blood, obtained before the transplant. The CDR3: CASRPPSGGTYNSPLHF. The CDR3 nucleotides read TGCGCCAGCAGACCCCCCTCGGGGGGAACCTATAATTCACCCCTCCACTTT.